These 21 T cell receptor beta chains were sequenced from one sample in a study of cytomegalovirus exposure and HLA in healthy donors. PCR was performed using 60 Vbeta and 13 Jbeta primers. Assay used: immunoSEQ multiplex PCR; TCRdb lists only in-frame clones, some missing. In the table there are about 130,000 clones, around two thirds of which are singletons. The sample consisted of PBMCs. The receptors derive from a man between 18 and 29 years old in good health and CMV-seropositive.

The chain has TRBV4-3 and TRBJ2-1; the match to TRBD2 covers 13 bases. This CDR3 has 15 residues. V shed 4 bases and J 7 bases; nucleotides not matched to a gene: 4. Germline-derived CDR1 and CDR2 are LGHNA and YSLEER. The CDR3 region has the DNA TGCGCCAGCAGCCCCGGGACTAGCGGGAAGAATGAGCAGTTCTTC. This codes for CASSPGTSGKNEQFF.

This chain links TRBV6-5 with TRBJ2-4; 10 bases line up with TRBD1. The CDR3 totals 14 residues. Germline V gene data show CDR1 as MNHEY and CDR2 as SVGAGI. With 6 bases clipped from V and 8 bases from J, the junction kept 7 bases outside the gene matches. In DNA, the CDR3 is TGTGCCAGCAGCCGCGGGACAGGGGTTGACATTCAGTACTTC. Its translation: CASSRGTGVDIQYF.

The rearrangement joins TRBV2 to TRBJ2-1; D possibly corresponds to TRBD2 (6 bases). Trimming left V 5 bases short and J 12 bases short, with 20 bases between. The CDR3 totals 14 residues. Germline V gives CDR1 SNHLY, CDR2 FYNNEI. DNA for the CDR3: TGTGCCAGCAGTCGAGGGGTAACTAGCCCTAGGCAGTTCTTC. The encoded protein is CASSRGVTSPRQFF.

The chain couples TRBV30 to TRBJ1-1; D gene ambiguous. The CDR3 consists of 13 residues. Trimming removed 3 bases from V and 0 bases from J, with 8 bases in between. Germline CDR1 is GTSNPN and CDR2 is SVGIG (reference sequence). For the CDR3, the DNA is TGTGCCTGGAGAGCGTCCATGAACACTGAAGCTTTCTTT. Protein: CAWRASMNTEAFF.

Only a few counts were recorded for this clone. The chain uses TRBV28 and TRBJ2-7; 8 bases match TRBD1. CDR1 MDHEN and CDR2 SYDVKM come from the germline V gene. Trimming at V came to 6 bases and at J to 3 bases, leaving 4 bases not matched to a gene. This CDR3 spans 13 amino acids. DNA for the CDR3: TGTGCCAGCAGCCAGGGGGCGAGCTACGAGCAGTACTTC. Protein: CASSQGASYEQYF. Supplemented by reference TRBV28 and TRBJ2-7, the full variable domain reads DVKVTQSSRYLVKRTGEKVFLECVQDMDHENMFWYRQDPGLGLRLIYFSYDVKMKEKGDIPEGYSVSREKKERFSLILESASTNQTSMYLCASSQGASYEQYFGPGTRLTVT.

Here the CDR3 reads CASSPPWKGVGELFF. The CDR3 DNA sequence: TGTGCCAGCAGCCCCCCGTGGAAGGGGGTCGGGGAGCTGTTTTTT. The chain has TRBV4-2 and TRBJ2-2, with D perhaps matching TRBD1 (6 bases). Trimming took off 4 bases at V and 7 bases at J, with 16 bases between the two ends. Germline CDR1 reads LGHNA; CDR2 reads YNFKEQ. This CDR3 region has 15 residues.

V is TRBV2 and J is TRBJ1-1; D perhaps matches TRBD1 (6 bases). Germline loops: CDR1 SNHLY, CDR2 FYNNEI. The V and J ends lost 9 bases and 0 bases respectively, with 14 bases between them. The CDR3 extends over 14 amino acids. CDR3 coding DNA: TGTGCCAGTAGGGGGAGACATTTGAACACTGAAGCTTTCTTT. Translated, it gives CASRGRHLNTEAFF.

DNA for the CDR3: TGTGCCAGCAGTCCAGGACAGGCGGGGGAAAAACTGTTTTTT. As protein: CASSPGQAGEKLFF. The chain carries TRBV28 and TRBJ1-4; 7 bases map to TRBD1. Germline CDR1 and CDR2: MDHEN and SYDVKM. The V segment lost 5 bases and the J segment 8 bases; nucleotides outside the gene matches: 8. The CDR3 contains 14 residues.

The V call is TRBV6-1, the J call TRBJ1-2, with TRBD1 as a possible D gene (6 bases). Germline V lookup: CDR1 MNHNS, CDR2 SASEGT. V lost 1 base to trimming and J lost 8 bases, with 14 bases between them. This CDR3 spans 14 amino acids. Written as DNA, the CDR3 is TGTGCCAGCAGTGAAGGAGTGGGGGCGGCCGGCTACACCTTC. This sequence encodes CASSEGVGAAGYTF.

The gene calls are TRBV4-2 and TRBJ2-2, with D perhaps TRBD1 (7 bases). CDR1 is LGHNA and CDR2 is YNFKEQ in the germline V gene. The CDR3 is 19 amino acids. V was pared by 4 bases and J by 1 base, with 22 bases between. CDR3 sequence reads: CASSPFPIGGTENTGELFF. The CDR3 bases are TGTGCCAGCAGCCCCTTTCCTATTGGGGGGACAGAGAACACCGGGGAGCTGTTTTTT.

The genes are TRBV18 and TRBJ1-3, with D possibly TRBD1 on 5 matching bases. Germline V gene lookup returns CDR1 KGHSH and CDR2 LQKENI. The CDR3 totals 15 residues. V dropped 3 bases and J dropped 0 bases, with 9 bases sitting between them. The CDR3 region is CASSPVQGSGNTIYF. The DNA for the CDR3 is TGTGCCAGCTCACCGGTTCAGGGCTCTGGAAACACCATATATTTT. Full variable domain (rest looked up from reference TRBV18 and TRBJ1-3): NAGVMQNPRHLVRRRGQEARLRCSPMKGHSHVYWYRQLPEEGLKFMVYLQKENIIDESGMPKERFSAEFPKEGPSILRIQQVVRGDSAAYFCASSPVQGSGNTIYFGEGSWLTVV.

The chain combines TRBV18 with TRBJ2-7, with D unclear. This CDR3 is built from 14 residues. The germline V and J ends were trimmed by 0 bases and 1 base, with 7 bases remaining between them. CDR1 is KGHSH and CDR2 is LQKENI in the germline V gene. CDR3 in DNA: TGTGCCAGCTCACCACCAAAGCTTTCCTACGAGCAGTACTTC. It specifies CASSPPKLSYEQYF.

The chain carries TRBV4-2 and TRBJ1-2; 7 nucleotides match TRBD1. The CDR3 totals 15 residues. Per the germline V gene, CDR1 is LGHNA and CDR2 is YNFKEQ. J gave up 0 bases and V 3 bases, and 4 bases lay outside the gene matches. In DNA form, the CDR3 reads TGTGCCAGCAGCCAGGAAGACAGGGCTAACTATGGCTACACCTTC. Its translation is CASSQEDRANYGYTF.

The chain carries TRBV27 and TRBJ2-1; tentatively, D is TRBD1 (6 bases). CDR1 and CDR2 (germline): MNHEY, SMNVEV (reference sequence). There are 12 residues in the CDR3. The V end lost 1 base, the J end lost 10 bases, and 8 bases lay between the germline ends. DNA of the CDR3: TGTGCCAGCAGTTTATTCGGACAGGAGCAGTTCTTC. Residues: CASSLFGQEQFF.

CDR3 in amino acids: CASSQGRTSYEQYF. The CDR3 nucleotides read TGCGCCAGCAGCCAAGGCCGGACTAGCTACGAGCAGTACTTC. The chain joins TRBV4-3 to TRBJ2-7; 7 bases map to TRBD2. The ends lost 1 base at V and 3 bases at J; junction bases unmatched: 3. Per the germline V gene, CDR1 is LGHNA and CDR2 is YSLEER. The CDR3 runs to 14 residues.

J is TRBJ1-1 and V is TRBV28; the D is unclear. This CDR3 has 16 residues. Trimming took 3 bases from V and 4 from J, leaving 18 bases between them. Germline lookup yields CDR1 MDHEN and CDR2 SYDVKM. As DNA, the CDR3 is TGTGCCAGCAGTTTTTTACTCCGGGCGGGTGGCACTGAAGCTTTCTTT. Translation: CASSFLLRAGGTEAFF.

CDR3 nucleotide sequence: TGTGCCAGCAGCGAACCCGGACTAGCGGGCTACAATGAGCAGTTCTTC. It yields the protein CASSEPGLAGYNEQFF. V gene TRBV2 combines with J gene TRBJ2-1; 11 bases are shared with TRBD2. The CDR3 sequence is 16 residues long. CDR1 SNHLY and CDR2 FYNNEI come from the germline V gene. V lost 6 bases, J lost 3 bases, and 7 bases stayed unmatched.

The chain couples TRBV19 to TRBJ1-1, with a tentative D call TRBD1 (6 bases). Germline CDR1 and CDR2: LNHDA and SQIVND (reference sequence). The CDR3 loop spans 12 amino acids. V lost 10 bases, J lost 1 base, and 10 bases lay in between. The CDR3 DNA follows: TGTGCCATGACAGGATCGAACACTGAAGCTTTCTTT. Encoded protein: CAMTGSNTEAFF.

This clone was seen more than once but under ten times. The V gene is TRBV4-3, the J gene TRBJ2-7; unclear D gene. The CDR3 sequence is 14 residues long. Per the germline V gene, CDR1 is LGHNA and CDR2 is YSLEER. Trimming removed 3 bases from V and 6 bases from J, with 15 bases in between. In DNA form, the CDR3 reads TGCGCCAGCAGCCAGACTCCCCGAAGCGCCGAGCAGTACTTC. This sequence encodes CASSQTPRSAEQYF.

This chain connects TRBV18 to TRBJ2-7, with a possible D match to TRBD1 (5 bases). This CDR3 region has 13 residues. CDR1 is KGHSH and CDR2 is LQKENI in the germline V gene. V shed 4 bases and J shed 5 bases, with 12 bases lying between them. The CDR3 loop reads CASSRQGRHEQYF. The CDR3 DNA follows: TGTGCCAGCTCACGGCAGGGCAGACACGAGCAGTACTTC.

CDR3 in DNA: TGTGCCAGCAGCTTGGATTTGATCACGGATGAGCAGTTCTTC. It specifies CASSLDLITDEQFF. The chain uses TRBV5-6 and TRBJ2-1, with D uncertain. This CDR3 has 14 amino acids. V was shortened by 0 bases and J by 8 bases, with 12 bases between the two germline ends. Germline values: CDR1 SGHDT, CDR2 YYEEEE.